This T cell receptor (beta chain) emerged from a study of blood T cell repertoires in COVID-19. About the research overall: The origin of the acute and convalescent COVID-19 samples was the United States, Italy and Spain. Sources were T cells, B-cell-depleted T cells, or PBMCs; the material itself was cDNA or gDNA.

J gave up 9 bases and V 0 bases, and 13 bases lay outside the gene matches. The length of the CDR3 is 16 residues. From germline, CDR1 is MRHNA and CDR2 SNTAGT. Authors' analysis steps: Scientists estimated how many nucleated cells there were by amplifying reference gene primers. Produced via immunoSEQ multiplex PCR; TCRdb's table is partial and in-frame only. The V and J calls and clone size were taken over from that table, and D and trimming were inferred from the DNA. Among about 200,000 clones listed, approximately 82% were seen once. This TCR was sampled from a human donor with acute or convalescent COVID-19. The donor label of this sample is uncertain. The chain is built from TRBV6-4 and TRBJ2-7; 8 nucleotides agree with TRBD1. The sequencing sample was made of peripheral blood. CDR3 DNA: TGTGCCAGCAGTGACTCGTCCCGGGACAGGCCTGAAGGGCAGTACTTC. Encoded protein: CASSDSSRDRPEGQYF.